The 28 T cell receptor beta chains below all came from one sample that was sequenced in a study of CD8 T cells in Susac syndrome. It was with random hexamers that roughly 0.5 to 1 ug RNA was reverse transcribed. TCRdb ran MiXCR on the immunoSEQ multiplex PCR reads and lists one entry per CDR3 protein. In the table there are about 430,000 distinct CDR3 sequences, approximately 89% of which are singletons. Sequencing was performed on CD8+ T cells from PBMCs. Receptors originate from a human donor with multiple sclerosis.

The chain has TRBV6-6 and TRBJ2-1; no clear D gene. Germline CDR1 MNHNY, CDR2 SVGAGI (reference sequence). CDR3 length equals 12 residues. V shed 7 bases and J shed 4 bases, with 8 bases lying between them. The DNA of the CDR3 is TGTGCCAGCATCGGCATTTACAATGAGCAGTTCTTC. The encoded protein is CASIGIYNEQFF.

The rearrangement uses TRBV14 and TRBJ2-7; 7 bases fit TRBD1. Trimming removed 4 bases from V and 2 bases from J; junction bases left unmatched: 8. The CDR3 length is 15 residues. Germline assignment: CDR1 SGHDN and CDR2 FVKESK. CDR3 sequence reads: CASSLTRDRPYEQYF. CDR3 sequence (DNA): TGTGCCAGCAGCCTTACGAGGGACAGACCCTACGAGCAGTACTTC.

J is TRBJ1-4 and V is TRBV28; the D is unclear. The CDR3 loop spans 17 amino acids. The V end lost 6 bases, the J end lost 4 bases, and 21 bases lay between the germline ends. Germline CDR1 is MDHEN and CDR2 is SYDVKM. The DNA for the CDR3 is TGTGCCAGCAGCTCGCTGGAAGGAACTTTTGGTAATGAAAAACTGTTTTTT. Amino acids: CASSSLEGTFGNEKLFF. Full variable domain (rest looked up from reference TRBV28 and TRBJ1-4): DVKVTQSSRYLVKRTGEKVFLECVQDMDHENMFWYRQDPGLGLRLIYFSYDVKMKEKGDIPEGYSVSREKKERFSLILESASTNQTSMYLCASSSLEGTFGNEKLFFGSGTQLSVL.

The J gene is TRBJ2-3, the V gene TRBV20-1, with 8 bases that match TRBD2. Germline CDR1 DFQATT, CDR2 SNEGSKA (reference sequence). V trimming: 5 bases; J trimming: 5 bases; junction bases outside the gene matches: 15. The CDR3 sequence is 16 residues long. This CDR3 is CSAQVGRGVSVDTQYF. DNA of the CDR3: TGCAGTGCTCAGGTGGGGCGGGGGGTCTCTGTAGATACGCAGTATTTT.

This clonotype has only one observation. The CDR3 nucleotides are TGTGCCAGCAGTTTGTGGACTAGCGGGGTTTACAATGAGCAGTTCTTC. Amino acids: CASSLWTSGVYNEQFF. The gene calls are TRBV28 and TRBJ2-1, with 12 nucleotides matching TRBD2. The CDR3 loop spans 16 amino acids. Per germline, CDR1 MDHEN and CDR2 SYDVKM. V dropped 3 bases and J dropped 4; count of bases not matched to a gene: 4.

V usage is TRBV12-3 or TRBV12-4 and J usage is TRBJ1-1, with D possibly matching TRBD1 (6 bases). The length of the CDR3 is 15 residues. V was clipped by 3 bases and J by 1 base, with 12 bases between them. CDR3 sequence (DNA): TGTGCCAGCAGTTTTGGCCAGGGGTCGAACACTGAAGCTTTCTTT. This translates into CASSFGQGSNTEAFF.

The CDR3 loop is CASSVPGQGVGDYEKLFF. In nucleotides, the CDR3 is TGTGCCAGCAGCGTGCCGGGACAGGGTGTTGGGGATTATGAAAAACTGTTTTTT. The V and J genes are TRBV7-8 and TRBJ1-4; 9 bases map to TRBD1. This CDR3 contains 18 residues. Germline V gene lookup returns CDR1 SGHVS and CDR2 FQNEAQ. V lost 5 bases and J lost 6; bases outside the gene matches: 16.

This chain links TRBV7-9 with TRBJ2-7; 15 positions match TRBD2. Germline V gene sequence: CDR1 SEHNR, CDR2 FQNEAQ (reference sequence). The trim removed 4 bases at V and 5 bases at J, leaving 12 bases unmatched. The CDR3 spans 18 residues. Here the CDR3 reads CASSSTGTSGRTLDEQYF. The CDR3, as DNA: TGTGCCAGCAGCTCCACCGGGACTAGCGGGAGGACATTGGACGAGCAGTACTTC.

The CDR3 sequence: CATLSGQFGYTF. Here the CDR3 DNA reads TGTGCCACCCTATCCGGACAGTTTGGCTACACCTTC. The chain uses TRBV6-1 and TRBJ1-2; possibly TRBD1 for D (6 bases). CDR1 is MNHNS, CDR2 SASEGT, per germline. V lost 10 bases and J lost 7, with 16 bases in between. The CDR3 has 12 residues.

V gene TRBV7-8 combines with J gene TRBJ1-5; weak D call: TRBD1 (6 bases). V was clipped by 1 base and J by 9 bases, with 25 bases between them. CDR1 and CDR2 from the germline V gene are SGHVS and FQNEAQ. The CDR3 is made up of 18 amino acids. The CDR3, as DNA: TGTGCCAGCAGCTTAGAAAAACCGGGACACAGGGATTCTCGGCCCCAGCATTTT. This codes for CASSLEKPGHRDSRPQHF. Complete variable domain (other parts from reference TRBV7-8 and TRBJ1-5): GAGVSQSPRYKVAKRGQDVALRCDPISGHVSLFWYQQALGQGPEFLTYFQNEAQLDKSGLPSDRFFAERPEGSVSTLKIQRTQQEDSAVYLCASSLEKPGHRDSRPQHFGDGTRLSIL.

This chain connects TRBV7-9 to TRBJ1-1; TRBD1 matches at 9 bases. The CDR3 is 14 residues long. V shed 4 bases, J shed 7 bases, and the junction held 7 bases outside the gene matches. CDR1 and CDR2 (germline): SEHNR, FQNEAQ (reference sequence). The CDR3 nucleotides read TGTGCCAGCAGCTCGGACAGGGGAGGGAATGAAGCTTTCTTT. Amino acids: CASSSDRGGNEAFF.

This clonotype came up a few times. The chain links TRBV6-1 to TRBJ1-4; D ambiguous. CDR3 size: 14 residues. Trimming pared 7 bases from V and 5 bases from J, leaving 14 bases between. Germline-derived CDR1 and CDR2 are MNHNS and SASEGT. The CDR3 region has the DNA TGTGCCAGCACCGAGGGTGGGGTGAATGAAAAACTGTTTTTT. It specifies CASTEGGVNEKLFF.

The chain joins TRBV9 to TRBJ2-1; D gene uncertain. Germline loops: CDR1 SGDLS, CDR2 YYNGEE. CDR3 length: 12 amino acids. The V gene lost 0 bases and the J gene lost 9 bases, with 7 bases spanning the gap. CDR3 in amino acids: CASSVVGIEQFF. The CDR3 DNA is TGTGCCAGCAGCGTAGTTGGTATTGAGCAGTTCTTC.

This rearrangement joins TRBV4-1 to TRBJ1-1; TRBD1 matches 8 bases. Germline trimming cut 2 bases from V and 4 bases from J; bases unmatched to any gene: 9. Germline loops: CDR1 MGHRA, CDR2 YSYEKL. The CDR3 loop spans 16 amino acids. The CDR3 region is CASSQSPGGAITEAFF. CDR3 nucleotide sequence: TGCGCCAGCAGCCAAAGTCCAGGGGGCGCGATCACTGAAGCTTTCTTT.

The J gene is TRBJ1-3, the V gene TRBV6-5, with D perhaps matching TRBD1 (5 bases). The V gene's germline CDR1 is MNHEY and CDR2 SVGAGI. Trimming took 0 bases from V and 4 from J, leaving 16 bases between them. The CDR3 has 17 residues. The CDR3, as DNA: TGTGCCAGCAGTTACTCCAGTTCCAGGGAGGTCGGAAACACCATATATTTT. The encoded protein is CASSYSSSREVGNTIYF.

The V call is TRBV29-1, the J call TRBJ2-5, with TRBD2 matching 12 bases. J gave up 4 bases and V 3 bases, and 6 bases lay outside the gene matches. The germline V gene encodes CDR1 SQVTM and CDR2 ANQGSEA. The CDR3 contains 15 residues. The DNA for the CDR3 is TGCAGCGTTGAGGTGTGGACTAGCGGGACAGAGACCCAGTACTTC. The encoded protein is CSVEVWTSGTETQYF.

This sequence joins TRBV28 and TRBJ2-1; D is ambiguous. Germline values: CDR1 MDHEN, CDR2 SYDVKM. The length of the CDR3 is 16 residues. Trimming removed 8 bases from V and 0 bases from J, with 17 bases in between. CDR3 sequence: CASSSLRLSSYNEQFF. CDR3 nucleotide sequence: TGTGCCAGCTCTTCCCTAAGGCTGAGCTCCTACAATGAGCAGTTCTTC.

In its sample, this clonotype was seen a few times. The V and J genes are TRBV19 and TRBJ1-5; D call uncertain. CDR1 is LNHDA, CDR2 SQIVND, per germline (reference sequence). CDR3 size: 14 residues. The V end lost 3 bases, the J end lost 0 bases, and 6 bases lay between the germline ends. CDR3 bases: TGTGCCAGTAGTATTTCAGATAGCAATCAGCCCCAGCATTTT. Amino acid sequence: CASSISDSNQPQHF. The full variable domain, with the rest looked up from reference TRBV19 and TRBJ1-5, is DGGITQSPKYLFRKEGQNVTLSCEQNLNHDAMYWYRQDPGQGLRLIYYSQIVNDFQKGDIAEGYSVSREKKESFPLTVTSAQKNPTAFYLCASSISDSNQPQHFGDGTRLSIL.

The rearrangement links TRBV28 to TRBJ1-1; no clear D gene. V was clipped by 7 bases and J by 3 bases, with 12 bases between them. The germline gives CDR1 MDHEN, CDR2 SYDVKM. The CDR3 covers 13 residues. CDR3 sequence reads: CASMSRDDTEAFF. In nucleotides, the CDR3 is TGTGCCAGCATGAGTAGGGATGACACTGAAGCTTTCTTT.

The chain employs TRBV30 and TRBJ2-3, with D possibly being TRBD1 or TRBD2 (5 bases each). Germline CDR1 reads GTSNPN; CDR2 reads SVGIG (reference sequence). V lost 8 bases and J 11 bases, leaving 17 bases between the germline ends. This CDR3 has 11 residues. The CDR3 DNA sequence: TGTGCCGGGACGAATTCCCTTGAGCAGTATTTT. It encodes CAGTNSLEQYF.

V and J are TRBV10-3 and TRBJ2-2, with D possibly matching TRBD2 (6 bases). CDR1 and CDR2 from the germline V gene are ENHRY and SYGVKD. The V end was cut by 0 bases, the J end by 6 bases, with 11 bases between. The CDR3 covers 15 residues. The CDR3 region has the DNA TGTGCCATCAGTGAGTCGAAGGAGGGCGCCGGGGAGCTGTTTTTT. This sequence encodes CAISESKEGAGELFF.

The chain combines TRBV30 with TRBJ2-1; the match to TRBD2 covers 8 bases. The CDR3 covers 14 residues. Germline-derived CDR1 and CDR2 are GTSNPN and SVGIG (reference sequence). With V trimmed by 2 bases and J by 3 bases, 3 bases remained unmatched. The DNA of the CDR3 is TGTGCCTGGAGTACTGGGACTAGCTACAATGAGCAGTTCTTC. As protein: CAWSTGTSYNEQFF.

On this clonotype itself: At one of its ends the junction is not consistent with the germline gene, which may arise from a read error. The V call is TRBV27, the J call TRBJ1-5, with D maybe TRBD1 (5 bases). Germline CDR1 reads MNHEY; CDR2 reads SMNVEV (reference sequence). This CDR3 comprises 14 residues. This chain's CDR3 is CATSNGGSNQPQHF. In DNA form, the CDR3 reads TGTGCCACCAGTAACGGGGGTAGCAATCAGCCCCAGCATTTT.

The CDR3 is CSARVGHRATEAFF. CDR3 in DNA: TGCAGTGCTAGAGTTGGACACCGGGCCACTGAAGCTTTCTTT. The chain combines TRBV20-1 with TRBJ1-1, with D possibly TRBD1 on 5 matching bases. The CDR3 is made up of 14 amino acids. CDR1 is DFQATT and CDR2 is SNEGSKA in the germline V gene (reference sequence). V was trimmed by 1 base and J by 4 bases, leaving 13 bases between them.

The table lists this clonotype with a count of one. This chain joins TRBV6-5 and TRBJ2-5; D is undetermined. Germline CDR1 MNHEY, CDR2 SVGAGI. There are 13 residues in the CDR3. V was shortened by 0 bases and J by 2 bases, with 4 bases between the two germline ends. The CDR3: CASSYSKQETQYF. CDR3 sequence (DNA): TGTGCCAGCAGTTACTCGAAACAAGAGACCCAGTACTTC.

The J gene is TRBJ1-5, the V gene TRBV15; D perhaps matches TRBD1 (5 bases). The CDR3 length is 13 residues. CDR1 is LNHNV, CDR2 YYDKDF, per germline (reference sequence). Deletions cut 0 bases from V and 7 bases from J, with 7 bases between. CDR3 protein: CATSRDAGQPQHF. The CDR3 region has the DNA TGTGCCACCAGCAGAGATGCAGGGCAGCCCCAGCATTTT.

The chain has TRBV4-1 and TRBJ2-4; D assignment may be TRBD1 or TRBD2 (6 bases each). Germline V gene lookup returns CDR1 MGHRA and CDR2 YSYEKL. V gave up 3 bases and J gave up 0 bases, with 12 bases separating them. The CDR3 loop spans 16 amino acids. CDR3 DNA sequence: TGCGCCAGCAGCCAGGGGGGCGAGACAGCCAAAAACATTCAGTACTTC. Residues: CASSQGGETAKNIQYF.

The chain has TRBV6-5 and TRBJ2-7; 12 bases match TRBD1. J lost 7 bases, V lost 4 bases, and 11 bases had no gene match. This CDR3 has 16 amino acids. The V gene's germline CDR1 is MNHEY and CDR2 SVGAGI. In nucleotides, the CDR3 is TGTGCCAGCAGTTCCCCGACCGGGACAGGGGGCTTAGAGCAGTACTTC. Protein sequence: CASSSPTGTGGLEQYF.